The rows below give T cell receptor beta chains drawn from one sample of a study of shared clonotypes between healthy human individuals. The data were produced by immunoSEQ multiplex PCR, yet TCRdb's version contains in-frame clones alone and is incomplete. Of hundreds of thousands of clones listed, approximately 96% are singletons. Sequencing was done on a sample of naive CD8+ T cells sorted from blood. These receptors originate from a woman aged 30 to 39 in good health. Both conserved end residues are part of each CDR3. A clone size is listed for some rows: how often the clone was seen (once, few, many), or a class if it is expanded.

V gene: TRBV19; J gene: TRBJ2-7; clone size: -; CDR3 protein: CASSPRTSGSYEQYF
V gene: TRBV6-1; J gene: TRBJ1-5; clone size: few; CDR3 protein: CASSEAGFIMTHF
V gene: TRBV6-1; J gene: TRBJ1-4; clone size: -; CDR3 protein: CASSEGGEKLFF
V gene: TRBV14; J gene: TRBJ2-1; clone size: -; CDR3 protein: CASSPLAGVGYNEQFF
V gene: TRBV28; J gene: TRBJ2-1; clone size: -; CDR3 protein: CASRERGRVQFF
V gene: TRBV10-2; J gene: TRBJ1-4; clone size: once; CDR3 protein: CATLQKTGTGGEKLFF
V gene: TRBV28; J gene: TRBJ1-1; clone size: -; CDR3 protein: CASSFYVTPGWTEAFF
V gene: TRBV27; J gene: TRBJ2-7; clone size: -; CDR3 protein: CASSPGAGGPYEQYF
V gene: TRBV5-1; J gene: TRBJ2-7; clone size: -; CDR3 protein: CASSTSSGDSYEQYF
V gene: TRBV4-1; J gene: TRBJ1-1; clone size: -; CDR3 protein: CASSPEPGTEAFF
V gene: TRBV19; J gene: TRBJ1-5; clone size: -; CDR3 protein: CASSILRQGGGQPQHF
V gene: TRBV9; J gene: TRBJ2-3; clone size: -; CDR3 protein: CASSRDGTSGRDTQYF
V gene: TRBV7-8; J gene: TRBJ1-2; clone size: once; CDR3 protein: CASHVGTGGIGYTF
V gene: TRBV4-1; J gene: TRBJ2-1; clone size: -; CDR3 protein: CASSQVTKGLASDNEQFF
V gene: TRBV28; J gene: TRBJ1-3; clone size: -; CDR3 protein: CASSLRGPYSGNTIYF
V gene: TRBV7-8; J gene: TRBJ2-7; clone size: -; CDR3 protein: CASSATGVEQYF
V gene: TRBV13; J gene: TRBJ1-2; clone size: -; CDR3 protein: CASGTGGESYTF
V gene: TRBV29-1; J gene: TRBJ1-5; clone size: -; CDR3 protein: CSVLDGSNQPQHF
V gene: TRBV15; J gene: TRBJ2-4; clone size: -; CDR3 protein: CATSTGTALDLAKNIQYF